The clone carrying this T cell receptor (beta chain) was seen a handful of times. Its antigen is unknown. This record belongs to a study of response to subunit inactivated influenza vaccine. Overall study findings and caveats: Few additional T cells are recruited per seasonal influenza vaccination, authors suggested.

One entry per CDR3 protein results from TCRdb running MiXCR on the RT-PCR reads. The repertoire includes hundreds of thousands of distinct CDR3 sequences, roughly 14% of them detected once, and around 10% sits in the top ten. The CDR3 covers 14 residues. Trimming left V 8 bases short and J 4 bases short, with 18 bases between. Germline V gene data show CDR1 as SQVTM and CDR2 as ANQGSEA. The input for sequencing was PBMCs from blood, taken 12 days after vaccination. The J gene is TRBJ2-1, the V gene TRBV29-1; tentatively, D is TRBD1 (6 bases). This clonotype originated in a man between 50 and 59 years old who received an inactivated influenza vaccine. The CDR3 region has the DNA TGCAGCTTTAAGTCAGGGGCTCGGTACAATGAGCAGTTCTTC. Amino acids: CSFKSGARYNEQFF.